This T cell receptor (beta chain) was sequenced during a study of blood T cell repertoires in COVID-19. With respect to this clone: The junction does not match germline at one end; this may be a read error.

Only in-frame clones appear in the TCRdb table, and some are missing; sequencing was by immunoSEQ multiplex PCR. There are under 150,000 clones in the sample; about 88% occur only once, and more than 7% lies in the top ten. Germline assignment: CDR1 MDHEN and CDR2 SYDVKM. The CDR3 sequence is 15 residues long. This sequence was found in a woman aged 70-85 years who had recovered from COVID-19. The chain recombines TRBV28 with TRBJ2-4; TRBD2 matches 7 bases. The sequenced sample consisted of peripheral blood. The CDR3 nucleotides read TGTGCAAGCAAGGTGCAAGGGCAGGGAGGGAACATTCAGTACTTC. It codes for CASKVQGQGGNIQYF. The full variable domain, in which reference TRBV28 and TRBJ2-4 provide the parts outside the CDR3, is DVKVTQSSRYLVKRTGEKVFLECVQDMDHENMFWYRQDPGLGLRLIYFSYDVKMKEKGDIPEGYSVSREKKERFSLILESASTNQTSMYLCASKVQGQGGNIQYFGAGTRLSVL.